One T cell receptor (beta chain) is described in this entry. The source of the sample is a study of T-cell reconstitution after alpha-beta-depleted transplantation in children. Researchers prepared the TCRbeta library using unique molecular identifiers, the study reports. TCRdb itself ran the PCR reads through MiXCR, one entry per CDR3 protein. The sample contains fewer than 550,000 distinct CDR3 sequences, around 15% of which appear only once. The sample in question was PBMCs, mostly from graft donor cells, obtained 360 days after TCRalphabeta/CD19-depleted stem cell transplant. The TCR was taken from a boy under two years old who had a stem cell transplant for Wiskott-Aldrich syndrome, so the T cells may come from the graft donor.

The CDR3 DNA follows: TGCGCCAGCAGCCAAGGTTTGGTCTCTGGAAACACCATATATTTT. Protein: CASSQGLVSGNTIYF. The rearrangement joins TRBV4-3 to TRBJ1-3; D gene ambiguous. Germline V CDR1 and CDR2: LGHNA, YSLEER. Trimming took off 1 base at V and 0 bases at J, with 7 bases between the two ends. The CDR3 is 15 residues long.